This T cell receptor (beta chain) was found in a study of blood T cell repertoires in COVID-19. Study in general: Italy, Spain and the United States were the sources of the convalescent and acute COVID-19 samples. PBMCs, B-cell-depleted T cells, or T cells were the source of the cDNA or gDNA that made up the material.

A few counts support this clone. The CDR3 covers 12 residues. Germline V gives CDR1 SEHNR, CDR2 FQNEAQ (reference sequence). Trimming left V 2 bases short and J 3 bases short, with 5 bases between. TCRdb's copy holds only in-frame clones and misses some; the assay was immunoSEQ multiplex PCR. The sample includes hundreds of thousands of clones, 80% to 90% seen only once; the top ten take 8% to 10%. The chain is built from TRBV7-9 and TRBJ2-7, with unresolved D. Sequences were obtained from peripheral blood. The receptor was isolated from a woman between 50 and 59 years old with acute or convalescent COVID-19. CDR3 region: CASSLTSYEQYF. CDR3 DNA sequence: TGTGCCAGCAGCTTAACCAGCTACGAGCAGTACTTC.